The T cell receptor (beta chain) under discussion was sequenced for a study of T cell responses to AZD1222 COVID-19 vaccine. Study results and caveats: Repertoires in all cases were sampled only once the peak T cell response had passed. CD4 TCRs covered the whole spike, strongest at regions 160-218 and 743-854. Baseline seropositivity occurred in only a handful of AZD1222 recipients.

The table came from immunoSEQ multiplex PCR; TCRdb's copy has only in-frame clones and leaves some out. The sample lists fewer than 70,000 clones, about four fifths seen once, with around an eighth in the top ten. This CDR3 contains 13 residues. CDR1 and CDR2 from the germline V gene are KGHSH and LQKENI. V lost 2 bases to trimming and J lost 5 bases, with 10 bases between them. Comments on this clone: The target antigen is unknown.

Sequencing was performed on peripheral blood, taken 28 days after the second AZD1222 dose. The TCR was taken from an adult who received the AZD1222 COVID-19 vaccine. This rearrangement joins TRBV18 to TRBJ2-7; D remains unclear. The CDR3 DNA reads as TGTGCCAGCTCACCAAATCAGGCAAACGAGCAGTACTTC. Its protein product is CASSPNQANEQYF.